The 25 T cell receptor beta chains presented below share a single source sample, sequenced in a study of T cell changes during pregnancy in multiple sclerosis. Sequenced by immunoSEQ multiplex PCR; TCRdb stores in-frame clones only, minus some. The data contain 70,000 to 95,000 clones, approximately 92% of them seen just once; the ten biggest clones take up 0.65% to 0.95%. Sequenced here: peripheral blood, sampled in the second trimester of pregnancy. Receptors originate from a female donor in good health, enrolled as a control in a pregnancy study.

The chain uses TRBV15 and TRBJ2-7, with D unclear. This CDR3 has 15 amino acids. Germline CDR1 and CDR2: LNHNV and YYDKDF (reference sequence). The germline V and J ends were trimmed by 0 bases and 4 bases, with 13 bases remaining between them. The CDR3 reads CATSRDLAGQYEQYF. The DNA for the CDR3 is TGTGCCACCAGCAGAGATTTGGCAGGTCAATACGAGCAGTACTTC.

The rearrangement links TRBV28 to TRBJ2-1; the D gene is possibly TRBD1 (5 bases). The germline V gene encodes CDR1 MDHEN and CDR2 SYDVKM. Between the trimmed V and J ends, which lost 6 bases and 7 bases, there was a span of 13 bases. This CDR3 has 13 amino acids. CDR3 sequence (DNA): TGTGCCAGCAGGGGTACAGGCCAGAATGAGCAGTTCTTC. Its protein product is CASRGTGQNEQFF.

This chain joins TRBV2 and TRBJ1-1; the D is unclear. CDR1 is SNHLY and CDR2 is FYNNEI in the germline V gene. V was shortened by 8 bases and J by 5 bases, with 15 bases between the two germline ends. The CDR3 extends over 13 amino acids. CDR3 loop: CASLRGERTEAFF. CDR3 nucleotides: TGTGCCAGCCTCCGGGGAGAGAGAACTGAAGCTTTCTTT.

This clone was found a few times. The genes are TRBV7-8 and TRBJ1-4; 7 bases agree with TRBD1. CDR1 and CDR2 (germline): SGHVS, FQNEAQ. The CDR3 spans 14 residues. The V gene end was trimmed by 7 bases and the J gene end by 8 bases; junction bases not matched to a gene: 10. The CDR3 DNA follows: TGTGCCAGCACCACCCGGGGGGGACAGGAAAAACTGTTTTTT. Translating gives CASTTRGGQEKLFF.

This clone came up once. This chain joins TRBV7-2 and TRBJ1-2, with 8 bases lining up with TRBD1. With V trimmed by 1 base and J by 4 bases, 2 bases remained unmatched. This CDR3 region has 14 residues. Germline CDR1 and CDR2: SGHTA and FQGNSA. The CDR3 region has the DNA TGTGCCAGCAGCTTAGGGGACAGGATCTATGGCTACACCTTC. Translating it yields CASSLGDRIYGYTF.

The chain recombines TRBV15 with TRBJ2-2, with 7 bases matching TRBD1. Germline V lookup: CDR1 LNHNV, CDR2 YYDKDF (reference sequence). J gave up 4 bases and V 5 bases, and 4 bases lay outside the gene matches. The length of the CDR3 is 14 residues. CDR3 sequence reads: CATSPGQTTGELFF. The CDR3 DNA follows: TGTGCCACCAGCCCGGGACAGACCACCGGGGAGCTGTTTTTT.

On this clone itself: Compared with germline, one end of the junction differs, possibly owing to a read error. The V gene is TRBV9, the J gene TRBJ2-5, with TRBD1 identical over 8 bases. This CDR3 is 14 amino acids long. Germline-derived CDR1 and CDR2 are SGDLS and YYNGEE. The CDR3 is CASSLGTGQETQYF. Here the CDR3 DNA reads TGCGCCAGCAGCCTCGGGACAGGCCAAGAGACCCAGTACTTC. The complete variable domain, with remaining parts taken from reference TRBV9 and TRBJ2-5, reads DSGVTQTPKHLITATGQRVTLRCSPRSGDLSVYWYQQSLDQGLQFLIQYYNGEERAKGNILERFSAQQFPDLHSELNLSSLELGDSALYFCASSLGTGQETQYFGPGTRLLVL.

CDR3 loop: CAWAIPSRGEAFF. The CDR3 nucleotides read TGTGCCTGGGCAATCCCCTCCAGGGGAGAAGCTTTCTTT. The rearrangement links TRBV30 to TRBJ1-1, with D perhaps TRBD1 (6 bases). The V gene lost 5 bases and the J gene lost 8 bases, with 18 bases spanning the gap. The CDR3 contains 13 residues. Germline V gene lookup returns CDR1 GTSNPN and CDR2 SVGIG (reference sequence).

The V and J genes are TRBV7-9 and TRBJ2-1, with 8 bases that match TRBD2. In germline, CDR1 is SEHNR, CDR2 FQNEAQ (reference sequence). The CDR3 has 17 amino acids. Trimming removed 4 bases from V and 6 bases from J; junction bases left unmatched: 14. The CDR3 DNA follows: TGTGCCAGCAGCTCCCTACCCGGGACTAGTCGGGGCAATGAGCAGTTCTTC. It specifies CASSSLPGTSRGNEQFF.

The chain is built from TRBV5-6 and TRBJ2-5, with 7 bases matching TRBD1. The CDR3 runs 14 residues. Losses at the gene ends were 3 bases for V and 0 bases for J; bases not matched to a gene: 2. Germline V CDR1 and CDR2: SGHDT, YYEEEE. The CDR3 protein is CASSSQGNQETQYF. The CDR3 region has the DNA TGTGCCAGCAGCTCACAGGGGAACCAAGAGACCCAGTACTTC.

This chain joins TRBV7-2 and TRBJ2-7; 9 nucleotides match TRBD1. CDR3 length: 16 amino acids. The germline gives CDR1 SGHTA, CDR2 FQGNSA. Losses at the gene ends were 3 bases for V and 7 bases for J; bases not matched to a gene: 13. CDR3 DNA sequence: TGTGCCAGCAGCTTCATCGGGGGACAGGGTGGGGGAGAGCAGTACTTC. Translated, it gives CASSFIGGQGGGEQYF.

This clone occurred once. The chain joins TRBV19 to TRBJ1-6; D gene ambiguous. V gave up 6 bases and J gave up 6 bases, with 9 bases separating them. This CDR3 comprises 13 residues. Per the germline V gene, CDR1 is LNHDA and CDR2 is SQIVND (reference sequence). The CDR3 protein is CASRVSVNSPLHF. The CDR3 DNA reads TGTGCCAGTAGGGTGTCGGTTAATTCACCCCTCCACTTT.

The V gene is TRBV9, the J gene TRBJ1-2, with TRBD1 as a possible D gene (6 bases). The CDR3 runs 17 residues. Germline CDR1 and CDR2: SGDLS and YYNGEE. The V end was cut by 4 bases, the J end by 2 bases, with 21 bases between. The CDR3 DNA reads as TGTGCCAGCAGCACCCGGGTGGGACCCCAGGGGAACTATGGCTACACCTTC. Protein: CASSTRVGPQGNYGYTF.

This chain uses TRBV6-6 with TRBJ2-5; 14 nucleotides agree with TRBD2. The CDR3 spans 14 residues. V dropped 6 bases and J dropped 4; count of bases not matched to a gene: 1. Germline CDR1 and CDR2: MNHNY and SVGAGI (reference sequence). In nucleotides, the CDR3 is TGTGCCAGCAGGACTAGCGGGGGGGCAGAGACCCAGTACTTC. Translating gives CASRTSGGAETQYF.

V is TRBV30 and J is TRBJ2-3; D perhaps matches TRBD1 (5 bases). The ends were cut back, 0 bases at V and 1 base at J, with 20 bases in the middle. Germline V gives CDR1 GTSNPN, CDR2 SVGIG (reference sequence). The CDR3 is 18 amino acids. The CDR3 region has the DNA TGTGCCTGGAGTGTAGAAGTTGTCAGGGTAAGAGGCACAGATACGCAGTATTTT. It translates to CAWSVEVVRVRGTDTQYF.

J is TRBJ2-5 and V is TRBV18, with 11 bases fitting TRBD1. Germline CDR1 reads KGHSH; CDR2 reads LQKENI. Unmatched junction bases numbered 1, after V lost 3 bases and J lost 4 bases. CDR3 size: 14 residues. CDR3 DNA: TGTGCCAGCTCACCTGGACAGGGGGCAGAGACCCAGTACTTC. It is translated as CASSPGQGAETQYF.

V usage is TRBV19 and J usage is TRBJ2-2; unclear D gene. Trimming removed 0 bases at V and 5 bases at J, with 10 bases between. The CDR3 contains 15 residues. Per germline, CDR1 LNHDA and CDR2 SQIVND (reference sequence). CDR3 in amino acids: CASSIEGRSTGELFF. The CDR3 nucleotides read TGTGCCAGTAGTATAGAAGGCAGGTCAACCGGGGAGCTGTTTTTT.

The chain uses TRBV11-2 and TRBJ1-6; 9 bases match TRBD1. This CDR3 region has 15 residues. The V gene's germline CDR1 is SGHAT and CDR2 FQNNGV. V trimming: 2 bases; J trimming: 7 bases; junction bases outside the gene matches: 3. CDR3 region: CASSLFGTGNSPLHF. The DNA for the CDR3 is TGTGCCAGCAGCTTATTCGGGACAGGGAATTCACCCCTCCACTTT.

This rearrangement joins TRBV5-6 to TRBJ1-2; 12 bases agree with TRBD1. This CDR3 has 14 amino acids. With V trimmed by 1 base and J by 12 bases, 7 bases remained unmatched. CDR1 is SGHDT, CDR2 YYEEEE, per germline. The CDR3 sequence: CASSLRDRGRGDTF. Written as DNA, the CDR3 is TGTGCCAGCAGCTTGAGGGACAGGGGGCGCGGAGACACCTTC.

This chain connects TRBV12-5 to TRBJ2-2, with TRBD1 identical over 7 bases. Germline lookup yields CDR1 LGHNT and CDR2 FRNRAP. CDR3 size: 16 residues. The V segment lost 2 bases and the J segment 1 base; nucleotides outside the gene matches: 4. The CDR3 DNA reads TGTGCTAGTGGTTTGTTACAGGGGATGAACACCGGGGAGCTGTTTTTT. Translation: CASGLLQGMNTGELFF. The full variable domain, its missing parts supplied by reference TRBV12-5 and TRBJ2-2, is DARVTQTPRHKVTEMGQEVTMRCQPILGHNTVFWYRQTMMQGLELLAYFRNRAPLDDSGMPKDRFSAEMPDATLATLKIQPSEPRDSAVYFCASGLLQGMNTGELFFGEGSRLTVL.

In its sample, this clone was seen a few times. The chain uses TRBV4-3 and TRBJ1-1; tentative D call: TRBD1 (5 bases). CDR3 length: 13 amino acids. V was pared by 5 bases and J by 0 bases, with 7 bases between. Germline V lookup: CDR1 LGHNA, CDR2 YSLEER. CDR3 bases: TGCGCCAGCAGCAAACAGGTGAACACTGAAGCTTTCTTT. Its translation is CASSKQVNTEAFF.

In its sample, this clone was seen once. The chain carries TRBV10-3 and TRBJ2-1, with D perhaps matching TRBD2 (6 bases). Germline V gene lookup returns CDR1 ENHRY and CDR2 SYGVKD. The CDR3 spans 18 residues. V was cut by 0 bases and J by 4 bases, with 19 bases left in between. CDR3 nucleotide sequence: TGTGCCATCAGTGAGTCCAGTGGTTGGCGGGGTGATTACAATGAGCAGTTCTTC. Translation: CAISESSGWRGDYNEQFF.

This sequence joins TRBV29-1 and TRBJ1-1, with D possibly being TRBD1 (5 bases). CDR3 length: 13 residues. Trimming shortened V by 7 bases and J by 0 bases, and 12 bases separated the two germline ends. Germline-derived CDR1 and CDR2 are SQVTM and ANQGSEA. CDR3 coding DNA: TGCAGCGGATCACAGGTAATGAACACTGAAGCTTTCTTT. This codes for CSGSQVMNTEAFF.

A single count supports this clone. V usage is TRBV19 and J usage is TRBJ1-1; 8 nucleotides line up with TRBD1. The CDR3 consists of 14 residues. In germline, CDR1 is LNHDA, CDR2 SQIVND (reference sequence). J lost 5 bases, V lost 5 bases, and 7 bases had no gene match. Here the CDR3 reads CASSDGQGRTEAFF. CDR3 sequence (DNA): TGTGCCAGTAGTGACGGACAGGGAAGGACTGAAGCTTTCTTT.

The gene calls are TRBV4-3 and TRBJ2-3; TRBD2 agrees at 8 bases. The length of the CDR3 is 16 residues. CDR1 LGHNA and CDR2 YSLEER come from the germline V gene. Germline trimming cut 0 bases from V and 6 bases from J; bases unmatched to any gene: 8. The CDR3 sequence: CASSQEGAGGRDTQYF. CDR3 DNA sequence: TGCGCCAGCAGCCAAGAAGGGGCGGGGGGACGGGATACGCAGTATTTT.